This T cell receptor (beta chain) was identified during a study of OX40 agonist ivuxolimab in advanced cancers. Study information: In three patients, partial responses were observed, one with hepatocellular carcinoma and two with cutaneous melanoma.

This CDR3 is built from 16 residues. Generated by immunoSEQ multiplex PCR, the TCRdb table keeps only in-frame clones and is missing some. The sample consists of about 91,000 clones, under 90% of them appearing once. The source was CD4+ or CD8+ T cells sorted from blood, collected in a trial of the OX40 agonist ivuxolimab. J is TRBJ2-3 and V is TRBV21-1; the table's D call TRBD1 went unverified against the DNA. TRBV21-1 is described as a pseudogene. This clonotype was obtained from an adult with an advanced solid tumor such as melanoma, head and neck, liver or kidney cancer. CDR3 sequence reads: CASSERAGDSTDTQYF. CDR3 bases: TGTGCCAGCAGCGAAAGGGCAGGGGATAGCACAGATACGCAGTATTTT.